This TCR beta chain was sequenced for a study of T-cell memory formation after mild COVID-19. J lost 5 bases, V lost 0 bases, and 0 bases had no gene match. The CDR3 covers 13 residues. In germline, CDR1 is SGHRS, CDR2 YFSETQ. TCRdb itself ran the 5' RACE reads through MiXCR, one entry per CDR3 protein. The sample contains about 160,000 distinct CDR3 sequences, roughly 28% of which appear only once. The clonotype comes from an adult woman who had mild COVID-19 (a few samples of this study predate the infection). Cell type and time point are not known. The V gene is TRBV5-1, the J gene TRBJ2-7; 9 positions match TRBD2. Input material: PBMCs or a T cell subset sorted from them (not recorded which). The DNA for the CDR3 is TGCGCCAGCAGCTTGGCTAGCGGGAACGAGCAGTACTTC. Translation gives CASSLASGNEQYF.